The sequence of this TCR beta chain was determined in a study of T-cell memory formation after mild COVID-19. Study-level results: CD4+ contracting clones were mainly CM and EM; CD8+ ones, EMRA.

Trimming stripped 6 bases from V and 4 bases from J, with 13 bases between. This CDR3 spans 13 amino acids. CDR1 and CDR2 (germline): SGHDT, YYEEEE. Only a few counts were recorded for this clonotype. The antigen is undetermined. TCRdb independently ran MiXCR on the 5' RACE reads; one entry per CDR3 protein. The profile covers some 40,000 distinct CDR3 sequences, with 7.3% appearing a single time and approximately 1.5% taken by the ten largest. This clonotype originated in a man younger than 35 who had mild COVID-19 (a few samples of this study predate the infection). Cell type and time point are not known. The sequencing sample was made of PBMCs or a T cell subset sorted from them (not recorded which). The chain is built from TRBV5-6 and TRBJ1-2, with D uncertain. The CDR3 loop reads CASTFSAPYGYTF. Here the CDR3 DNA reads TGTGCCAGCACCTTCTCGGCGCCCTATGGCTACACCTTC.